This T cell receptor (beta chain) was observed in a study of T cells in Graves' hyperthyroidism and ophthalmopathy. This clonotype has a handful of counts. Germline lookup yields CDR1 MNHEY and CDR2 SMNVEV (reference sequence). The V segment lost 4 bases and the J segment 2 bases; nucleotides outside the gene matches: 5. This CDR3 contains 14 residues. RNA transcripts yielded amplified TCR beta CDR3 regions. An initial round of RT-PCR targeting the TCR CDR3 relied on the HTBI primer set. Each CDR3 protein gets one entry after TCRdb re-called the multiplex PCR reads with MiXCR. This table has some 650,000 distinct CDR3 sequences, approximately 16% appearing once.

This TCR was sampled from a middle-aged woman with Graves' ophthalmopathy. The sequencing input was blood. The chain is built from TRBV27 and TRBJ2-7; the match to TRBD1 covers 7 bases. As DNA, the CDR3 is TGTGCCAGCAGTTGGAACAGGGGACCCTACGAGCAGTACTTC. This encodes CASSWNRGPYEQYF.